A single sample gave rise to the 27 T cell receptor beta chains below, sequenced in a study of spatial heterogeneity in lung cancer. The time point denotes: sample taken at primary tumor resection. MiXCR, run by TCRdb on the 5' RACE reads, gives a single entry per CDR3 protein. The sample shows around 92,000 distinct CDR3 sequences, less than 15% of them seen only once. The sequencing here drew on PBMCs, taken at surgery. These receptors were collected from a male donor with early-stage non-small cell lung cancer.

This clonotype was found many times. The chain uses TRBV29-1 and TRBJ1-1, with D unresolved. Germline CDR1 is SQVTM and CDR2 is ANQGSEA. The CDR3 totals 14 residues. With 6 bases removed from V and 4 bases from J, the gap between germline ends came to 18 bases. The CDR3 DNA reads as TGCAGCGTGGAAAACCTGGGTGTTGGCACTGAAGCTTTCTTT. This codes for CSVENLGVGTEAFF.

This clonotype came up a few times. V is TRBV30 and J is TRBJ2-5, with a weak D call TRBD1 (6 bases). This CDR3 is 12 amino acids long. The germline gives CDR1 GTSNPN, CDR2 SVGIG (reference sequence). V gave up 5 bases and J gave up 7 bases, with 14 bases separating them. The CDR3: CAWGRGSGTQYF. CDR3 DNA: TGTGCCTGGGGCAGGGGTTCGGGGACCCAGTACTTC.

This clonotype was detected a few times. The rearrangement joins TRBV12-3 or TRBV12-4 to TRBJ2-5; 8 nucleotides line up with TRBD1. The CDR3 runs 14 residues. The V and J ends lost 7 bases and 0 bases, in that order; junction bases with no gene match: 4. In nucleotides, the CDR3 is TGTGCCAGCACAGGGGGCCCGTACCAAGAGACCCAGTACTTC. Its translation: CASTGGPYQETQYF.

The J gene is TRBJ2-3, the V gene TRBV29-1, with 7 nucleotides matching TRBD2. Looked up from germline, CDR1 is SQVTM and CDR2 is ANQGSEA. V dropped 1 base and J dropped 5; count of bases not matched to a gene: 3. The CDR3 has 13 residues. The CDR3 sequence: CSVEVAGEDTQYF. CDR3 sequence (DNA): TGCAGCGTTGAAGTGGCGGGAGAAGATACGCAGTATTTT.

At least ten counts were recorded for this clonotype. The chain carries TRBV7-9 and TRBJ2-6; D gene uncertain. V gave up 4 bases and J gave up 1 base, with 8 bases separating them. Per the germline V gene, CDR1 is SEHNR and CDR2 is FQNEAQ (reference sequence). The CDR3 is 15 residues long. CDR3 region: CASSYDRSGANVLTF. The CDR3 DNA reads as TGTGCCAGCAGCTACGACCGGTCTGGGGCCAACGTCCTGACTTTC.

This chain links TRBV18 with TRBJ2-1; 15 bases are a match to TRBD2. Germline assignment: CDR1 KGHSH and CDR2 LQKENI. The CDR3 consists of 13 residues. V lost 8 bases to trimming and J lost 13 bases; unmatched junction nucleotides: 6. The chain's CDR3 is CASPGLAGGPQFF. CDR3 in DNA: TGTGCCAGCCCTGGACTAGCGGGAGGGCCCCAGTTCTTC.

In its sample, this clonotype was seen a few times. The chain links TRBV7-2 to TRBJ2-4; possibly TRBD2 for D (6 bases). The CDR3 length is 16 residues. Germline-derived CDR1 and CDR2 are SGHTA and FQGNSA. The ends were cut back, 0 bases at V and 0 bases at J, with 9 bases in the middle. CDR3 nucleotide sequence: TGTGCCAGCAGCTTAGCAGGGCGGGAAGCCAAAAACATTCAGTACTTC. Its translation: CASSLAGREAKNIQYF. Complete variable domain (other parts from reference TRBV7-2 and TRBJ2-4): GAGVSQSPSNKVTEKGKDVELRCDPISGHTALYWYRQSLGQGLEFLIYFQGNSAPDKSGLPSDRFSAERTGGSVSTLTIQRTQQEDSAVYLCASSLAGREAKNIQYFGAGTRLSVL.

This clonotype was recorded at least ten times. The rearrangement joins TRBV20-1 to TRBJ2-1, with TRBD1 matching over 7 bases. V dropped 6 bases and J dropped 3; count of bases not matched to a gene: 5. CDR1 is DFQATT, CDR2 SNEGSKA, per germline (reference sequence). The CDR3 contains 13 residues. CDR3 residues: CSAPDRVYNEQFF. Here the CDR3 DNA reads TGCAGTGCCCCCGACAGGGTCTACAATGAGCAGTTCTTC.

V usage is TRBV5-1 and J usage is TRBJ2-1; TRBD2 matches at 8 bases. The CDR3 loop spans 13 amino acids. Germline V gene data show CDR1 as SGHRS and CDR2 as YFSETQ. Trimming removed 4 bases from V and 8 bases from J; junction bases left unmatched: 5. The CDR3 nucleotides read TGCGCCAGCAGCCGGATGACTAGCGATGAGCAGTTCTTC. It specifies CASSRMTSDEQFF.

A few counts support this clonotype. This chain's CDR3 is CASSRGASGGPYNEQFF. The CDR3 nucleotides are TGCGCCAGCAGCCGAGGGGCAAGCGGGGGGCCTTACAATGAGCAGTTCTTC. V is TRBV4-3 and J is TRBJ2-1; 9 bases are a match to TRBD2. The CDR3 contains 17 residues. Germline values: CDR1 LGHNA, CDR2 YSLEER. Trimming cost V 4 bases and J 4 bases; bases outside gene matches: 11.

The chain uses TRBV9 and TRBJ2-5; D not certain. V gave up 0 bases and J gave up 0 bases, with 9 bases separating them. CDR3 size: 15 residues. CDR1 is SGDLS, CDR2 YYNGEE, per germline. The CDR3 DNA reads as TGTGCCAGCAGCGTAGGGGGTGTGCACCAAGAGACCCAGTACTTC. Residues: CASSVGGVHQETQYF. The variable domain in full, with the rest retrieved from reference TRBV9 and TRBJ2-5, is DSGVTQTPKHLITATGQRVTLRCSPRSGDLSVYWYQQSLDQGLQFLIQYYNGEERAKGNILERFSAQQFPDLHSELNLSSLELGDSALYFCASSVGGVHQETQYFGPGTRLLVL.

The J gene is TRBJ1-1, the V gene TRBV2; no clear D. Germline V gene lookup returns CDR1 SNHLY and CDR2 FYNNEI. V shed 3 bases and J shed 2 bases, with 7 bases lying between them. This CDR3 spans 13 amino acids. CDR3 DNA sequence: TGTGCCAGCAGTGAGGGCAGAAACACTGAAGCTTTCTTT. It encodes CASSEGRNTEAFF. The entire variable domain, with the rest obtained from reference TRBV2 and TRBJ1-1, is as follows: EPEVTQTPSHQVTQMGQEVILRCVPISNHLYFYWYRQILGQKVEFLVSFYNNEISEKSEIFDDQFSVERPDGSNFTLKIRSTKLEDSAMYFCASSEGRNTEAFFGQGTRLTVV.

Note on this clonotype: The junction departs from the called germline gene at one end, perhaps through a read error. This chain uses TRBV7-7 with TRBJ2-2; 11 bases map to TRBD2. This CDR3 spans 17 amino acids. Germline V gene data show CDR1 as SSHAT and CDR2 as FNYEAQ (reference sequence). The chain's CDR3 is CASSSVAGGGAPGELFF. The CDR3 DNA reads TGTGCTAGCAGCTCGGTAGCGGGAGGGGGTGCACCCGGGGAGCTGTTTTTT.

This clonotype was counted between two and nine times. The chain has TRBV6-5 and TRBJ2-1; weak D call: TRBD1 (6 bases). The V end was cut by 6 bases, the J end by 3 bases, with 18 bases between. CDR1 MNHEY and CDR2 SVGAGI come from the germline V gene. This CDR3 has 16 amino acids. The CDR3 region has the DNA TGTGCCAGCAGAAAAGAACAGGGAATCAGCTACAATGAGCAGTTCTTC. It codes for CASRKEQGISYNEQFF.

This clonotype was counted many times. The chain couples TRBV5-1 to TRBJ2-3, with 12 positions matching TRBD2. This CDR3 spans 16 amino acids. Germline V CDR1 and CDR2: SGHRS, YFSETQ. The V gene end was trimmed by 3 bases and the J gene end by 2 bases; junction bases not matched to a gene: 4. The CDR3 region has the DNA TGCGCCAGCAGCTCCCGACTAGCGGGGGCCACAGATACGCAGTATTTT. Amino acid sequence: CASSSRLAGATDTQYF. The full variable domain, completed using reference TRBV5-1 and TRBJ2-3, is KAGVTQTPRYLIKTRGQQVTLSCSPISGHRSVSWYQQTPGQGLQFLFEYFSETQRNKGNFPGRFSGRQFSNSRSEMNVSTLELGDSALYLCASSSRLAGATDTQYFGPGTRLTVL.

This sequence joins TRBV7-2 and TRBJ1-2, with a tentative D call TRBD1 (5 bases). This CDR3 has 13 amino acids. The germline CDR1 and CDR2 sequences are SGHTA and FQGNSA. V lost 6 bases to trimming and J lost 0 bases, with 8 bases between them. CDR3 sequence: CASRQEPNYGYTF. CDR3 bases: TGTGCCAGCAGACAGGAGCCTAACTATGGCTACACCTTC.

This clonotype was counted a few times. V is TRBV28 and J is TRBJ2-7; the match to TRBD1 covers 7 bases. V was clipped by 5 bases and J by 4 bases; unmatched bases: 8. Germline CDR1 reads MDHEN; CDR2 reads SYDVKM. The CDR3 is 14 amino acids. In DNA, the CDR3 is TGTGCCAGCAGTCCAACAGGGACAGTGTACGAGCAGTACTTC. This sequence encodes CASSPTGTVYEQYF.

There are a few counts of this clonotype. Because the CDR3's place on the DNA is in doubt, the DNA is left out and the CDR3 is given as listed by TCRdb. The V and J genes are TRBV10-2 and TRBJ1-5. The CDR3 is 14 amino acids long, termini counted. Germline V gives CDR1 WSHSY, CDR2 SAAADI. This CDR3 reads CASSFGPGNQPQHF.

This clonotype was seen a few times. The chain links TRBV20-1 to TRBJ2-7; 14 positions match TRBD2. This CDR3 contains 14 residues. The V and J ends lost 8 bases and 6 bases, in that order; junction bases with no gene match: 9. Germline V gives CDR1 DFQATT, CDR2 SNEGSKA (reference sequence). CDR3 nucleotide sequence: TGCAGTACCTTATCGGGACTAGCGGGAGTCGAGCAGTACTTC. Amino acids: CSTLSGLAGVEQYF.

This clonotype appeared a few times. The chain uses TRBV5-4 and TRBJ2-3; D ambiguous. Germline V gene sequence: CDR1 SGHNT, CDR2 YYREEE (reference sequence). V was cut by 4 bases and J by 2 bases, with 11 bases left in between. This CDR3 spans 14 amino acids. The CDR3 DNA follows: TGTGCCAGCAGCGGGCAGACTGACACAGATACGCAGTATTTT. Protein: CASSGQTDTDTQYF. The whole variable domain, filled in from reference TRBV5-4 and TRBJ2-3, reads ETGVTQSPTHLIKTRGQQVTLRCSSQSGHNTVSWYQQALGQGPQFIFQYYREEENGRGNFPPRFSGLQFPNYSSELNVNALELDDSALYLCASSGQTDTDTQYFGPGTRLTVL.

This chain joins TRBV7-2 and TRBJ1-5; tentative D call: TRBD1 (5 bases). Germline loops: CDR1 SGHTA, CDR2 FQGNSA. CDR3 length: 12 amino acids. V was pared by 6 bases and J by 5 bases, with 8 bases between. The CDR3 region has the DNA TGTGCCAGCAGGGTGGGGGATCAGCCCCAGCATTTT. Its translation is CASRVGDQPQHF.

In regard to this clonotype: At one of its ends the junction is not consistent with the germline gene, which may arise from a read error. This chain uses TRBV7-3 with TRBJ2-3; a possible D gene is TRBD2 (6 bases). The CDR3 runs to 14 residues. From germline, CDR1 is SGHTA and CDR2 FQGTGA. CDR3 DNA sequence: TGTGCCGGCAGCTTATCGAGCGGGCGGGATACGCAGTATTTT. Its translation is CAGSLSSGRDTQYF.

There are many counts of this clonotype. This chain joins TRBV5-1 and TRBJ2-1; weak D call: TRBD1 (6 bases). V lost 4 bases and J lost 5, with 10 bases in between. The CDR3 extends over 13 amino acids. Germline V lookup: CDR1 SGHRS, CDR2 YFSETQ. The CDR3 DNA is TGCGCCAGCAGCCTGCGGACAGACAATGAGCAGTTCTTC. Its translation is CASSLRTDNEQFF.

The V and J genes are TRBV7-2 and TRBJ1-2; 10 bases match TRBD1. The germline gives CDR1 SGHTA, CDR2 FQGNSA. The CDR3 is made up of 16 amino acids. The V gene end was trimmed by 2 bases and the J gene end by 7 bases; junction bases not matched to a gene: 10. DNA of the CDR3: TGTGCCAGCAGCTTAAATCCGGGACAGGGGATTCTTGGCTACACCTTC. It translates to CASSLNPGQGILGYTF.

This clonotype was counted a few times. The V and J genes are TRBV10-3 and TRBJ1-1; D might be TRBD1 (5 bases). Germline CDR1 reads ENHRY; CDR2 reads SYGVKD. Trimming cost V 3 bases and J 11 bases, with 16 bases left between them. This CDR3 region has 13 residues. CDR3 in DNA: TGTGCCATCAGTGAATGGGACGGGATCAGGGCTTTCTTT. Its translation: CAISEWDGIRAFF.

This clonotype was seen a few times. CDR3 coding DNA: TGTGCCAGCAGCATCGACAGTGGGCTCACAGATACGCAGTATTTT. Its protein is CASSIDSGLTDTQYF. This sequence joins TRBV7-2 and TRBJ2-3; D may be TRBD1 (5 bases). Germline CDR1 and CDR2: SGHTA and FQGNSA. V was pared by 5 bases and J by 2 bases, with 14 bases between. The CDR3 is made up of 15 amino acids.

This clonotype was seen a handful of times. The genes are TRBV9 and TRBJ2-5; 9 nucleotides match TRBD1. The V and J ends lost 4 bases and 4 bases, in that order; junction bases with no gene match: 11. This CDR3 region has 16 residues. Germline V gives CDR1 SGDLS, CDR2 YYNGEE. The CDR3 protein is CASSPRPGTGLETQYF. The CDR3 DNA follows: TGTGCCAGCAGCCCACGTCCCGGGACAGGGCTAGAGACCCAGTACTTC. The whole variable domain, filled in from reference TRBV9 and TRBJ2-5, reads DSGVTQTPKHLITATGQRVTLRCSPRSGDLSVYWYQQSLDQGLQFLIQYYNGEERAKGNILERFSAQQFPDLHSELNLSSLELGDSALYFCASSPRPGTGLETQYFGPGTRLLVL.